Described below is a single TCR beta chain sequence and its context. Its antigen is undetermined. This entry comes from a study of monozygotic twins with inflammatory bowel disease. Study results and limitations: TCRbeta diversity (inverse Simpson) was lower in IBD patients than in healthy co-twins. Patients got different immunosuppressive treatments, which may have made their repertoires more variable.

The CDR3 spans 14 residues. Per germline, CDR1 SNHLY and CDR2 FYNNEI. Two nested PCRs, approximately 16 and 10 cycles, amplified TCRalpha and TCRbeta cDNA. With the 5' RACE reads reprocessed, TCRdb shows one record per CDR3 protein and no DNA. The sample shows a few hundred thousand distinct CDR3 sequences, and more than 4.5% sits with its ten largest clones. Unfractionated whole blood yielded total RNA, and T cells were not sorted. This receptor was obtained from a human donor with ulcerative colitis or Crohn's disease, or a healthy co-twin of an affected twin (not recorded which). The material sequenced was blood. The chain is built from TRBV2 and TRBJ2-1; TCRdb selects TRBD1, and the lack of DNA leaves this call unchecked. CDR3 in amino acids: CASSGPGIYNEQFF.